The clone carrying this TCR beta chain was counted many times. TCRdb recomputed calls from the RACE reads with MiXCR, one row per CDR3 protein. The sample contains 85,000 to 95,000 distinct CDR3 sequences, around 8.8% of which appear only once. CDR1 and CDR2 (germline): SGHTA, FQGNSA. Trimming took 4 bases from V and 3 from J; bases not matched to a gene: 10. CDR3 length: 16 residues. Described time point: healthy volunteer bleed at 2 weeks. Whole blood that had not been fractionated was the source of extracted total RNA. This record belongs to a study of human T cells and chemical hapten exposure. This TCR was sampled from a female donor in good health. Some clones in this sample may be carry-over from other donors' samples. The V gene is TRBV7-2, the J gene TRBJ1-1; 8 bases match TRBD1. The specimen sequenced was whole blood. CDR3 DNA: TGTGCCAGCAGCTCGGACTCCGGGACAGGTTACACTGAAGCTTTCTTT. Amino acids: CASSSDSGTGYTEAFF.